The 13 T cell receptor beta chains reported below all come from one sample, sequenced in a study of blood T cell repertoires in COVID-19. Data came from immunoSEQ multiplex PCR; TCRdb stores just in-frame clones and leaves some out. Among tens of thousands of clones listed, around 89% were seen once. The sequenced material came from peripheral blood. The receptors here all came from a human donor in a cohort sampled during active COVID-19.

The rearrangement links TRBV24-1 to TRBJ2-7, with 8 nucleotides matching TRBD1. The V gene's germline CDR1 is KGHDR and CDR2 SFDVKD. This CDR3 is built from 15 residues. With V trimmed by 4 bases and J by 6 bases, 10 bases remained unmatched. In nucleotides, the CDR3 is TGTGCCACCAGTGACTCTGGACAGGGAGGCTCCGAGCAGTACTTC. Translation gives CATSDSGQGGSEQYF.

The chain is built from TRBV7-2 and TRBJ2-7, with no clear D. The length of the CDR3 is 11 residues. CDR1 and CDR2 (germline): SGHTA, FQGNSA. V lost 0 bases to trimming and J lost 5 bases, with 2 bases between them. DNA for the CDR3: TGTGCCAGCAGCTTAGCTAACGAGCAGTACTTC. It encodes CASSLANEQYF. Based on the CDR3 plus reference TRBV7-2 and TRBJ2-7, the full variable domain is GAGVSQSPSNKVTEKGKDVELRCDPISGHTALYWYRQSLGQGLEFLIYFQGNSAPDKSGLPSDRFSAERTGGSVSTLTIQRTQQEDSAVYLCASSLANEQYFGPGTRLTVT.

The chain carries TRBV20-1 and TRBJ1-6, with D perhaps TRBD1 (5 bases). The CDR3 contains 14 residues. The germline V gene encodes CDR1 DFQATT and CDR2 SNEGSKA (reference sequence). The ends were cut back, 3 bases at V and 6 bases at J, with 12 bases in the middle. CDR3 loop: CSASAGGINSPLHF. The CDR3 nucleotides are TGCAGTGCTAGTGCCGGGGGGATTAATTCACCCCTCCACTTT.

This clone was seen a few times. The CDR3 DNA reads as TGTGCCAGCAGCACTACCCTAACAGGGGGCGCGAACTATGGCTACACCTTC. Protein: CASSTTLTGGANYGYTF. The V gene is TRBV28, the J gene TRBJ1-2; 9 nucleotides align to TRBD1. The germline V gene encodes CDR1 MDHEN and CDR2 SYDVKM. This CDR3 is built from 17 residues. V was clipped by 6 bases and J by 2 bases; unmatched bases: 13.

The chain joins TRBV7-9 to TRBJ2-7, with a tentative D call TRBD1 (8 bases). The germline CDR1 and CDR2 sequences are SEHNR and FQNEAQ (reference sequence). V was cut by 2 bases and J by 5 bases, with 16 bases left in between. The CDR3 has 15 residues. CDR3 coding DNA: TGTGCCAGCAGCTTAAGCGGGACAGGCGCCCACGAGCAGTACTTC. This translates into CASSLSGTGAHEQYF.

V is TRBV12-5 and J is TRBJ1-4; TRBD1 aligns across 10 bases. With V trimmed by 0 bases and J by 5 bases, 15 bases remained unmatched. This CDR3 contains 20 residues. Per germline, CDR1 LGHNT and CDR2 FRNRAP. This chain's CDR3 is CASGLVLSTGTGDRNEKLFF. In DNA form, the CDR3 reads TGTGCTAGTGGTTTGGTACTCTCTACCGGGACAGGGGACCGAAATGAAAAACTGTTTTTT.

The chain carries TRBV4-1 and TRBJ2-7; D possibly corresponds to TRBD2 (7 bases). The V end was cut by 0 bases, the J end by 0 bases, with 21 bases between. This CDR3 spans 19 amino acids. Looked up from germline, CDR1 is MGHRA and CDR2 is YSYEKL. The CDR3 DNA is TGCGCCAGCAGCCAAGATGGTAGGTGGGGGCGGGAGCGCTCCTACGAGCAGTACTTC. Translation gives CASSQDGRWGRERSYEQYF.

This clone was seen once. CDR3 region: CASSFQGAGEKLFF. The CDR3 DNA reads TGCGCCAGCAGCTTTCAGGGGGCGGGGGAAAAACTGTTTTTT. The J gene is TRBJ1-4, the V gene TRBV5-1, with 8 bases aligning to TRBD1. Per germline, CDR1 SGHRS and CDR2 YFSETQ. This CDR3 region has 14 residues. After removal of 2 bases from V and 8 bases from J, the junction contained 5 bases not matched to a gene.

The rearrangement uses TRBV15 and TRBJ2-7; 9 nucleotides align to TRBD1. Germline V CDR1 and CDR2: LNHNV, YYDKDF (reference sequence). The V and J ends lost 3 bases and 8 bases, in that order; junction bases with no gene match: 17. CDR3 size: 17 residues. Here the CDR3 reads CATSRDRGKSLHYQQYF. CDR3 nucleotides: TGTGCCACCAGCAGGGACAGGGGTAAATCCCTCCATTACCAGCAGTACTTC.

The chain couples TRBV10-3 to TRBJ1-4; D unresolved. Germline V gives CDR1 ENHRY, CDR2 SYGVKD. The germline V and J ends were trimmed by 3 bases and 4 bases, with 9 bases remaining between them. The CDR3 is 14 residues long. The CDR3 loop is CAISDRLRNEKLFF. Written as DNA, the CDR3 is TGTGCCATCAGTGACAGGCTGCGTAATGAAAAACTGTTTTTT.

The V gene is TRBV11-2, the J gene TRBJ1-1; 8 positions agree with TRBD1. Germline CDR1 and CDR2: SGHAT and FQNNGV. This CDR3 has 15 residues. V lost 5 bases, J lost 4 bases, and 9 bases stayed unmatched. The CDR3: CASSPTGVVGTEAFF. Written as DNA, the CDR3 is TGTGCCAGCAGCCCGACAGGGGTGGTTGGCACTGAAGCTTTCTTT.

The V gene is TRBV3-1 (or the pseudogene TRBV3-2), the J gene TRBJ1-1, with a weak D call TRBD1 (5 bases). Looked up from germline, CDR1 is LGHDT and CDR2 is YNNKEL (reference sequence). The CDR3 has 13 amino acids. The V end lost 4 bases, the J end lost 4 bases, and 10 bases lay between the germline ends. The CDR3 is CASSRGDPTEAFF. The CDR3 DNA is TGTGCCAGCAGCCGGGGGGATCCCACTGAAGCTTTCTTT.

This clone was detected only a few times. This chain joins TRBV5-5 and TRBJ2-6; 8 positions agree with TRBD1. This CDR3 comprises 15 residues. Germline V gives CDR1 SGHKS, CDR2 YYEKEE (reference sequence). Trimming removed 4 bases from V and 4 bases from J; junction bases left unmatched: 4. Here the CDR3 DNA reads TGTGCCAGCAGCCGGACAGGGATCGGGGCCAACGTCCTGACTTTC. Translating gives CASSRTGIGANVLTF.